This TCR beta chain was identified during a study of molecular identifiers for immune sequencing clone quantification. This clonotype came up a few times. TCRdb passed the PCR reads through MiXCR, listing each CDR3 protein once. The repertoire has around 470,000 distinct CDR3 sequences, less than 30% of them found once; the top ten carry around 0.76%. V lost 1 base and J 3 bases, leaving 12 bases between the germline ends. CDR3 length equals 15 residues. Germline CDR1 is MNHEY and CDR2 is SVGEGT. The gene calls are TRBV6-2 or TRBV6-3 and TRBJ1-1; unclear D gene. Input material: naive CD8+ T cells from blood, with Jurkat cell RNA spiked in. Subset: FACS-sorted CD8+CD4-CCR7+CD45RA+ naive T cells. The receptor comes from a human donor in good health. Some libraries in this study had Jurkat cell RNA spiked in. In DNA form, the CDR3 reads TGTGCCAGCAGTTACTACTCTCCCACCTACACTGAAGCTTTCTTT. Translated, it gives CASSYYSPTYTEAFF.